The clone carrying this T cell receptor (beta chain) was picked up a small number of times. Its antigen is not known. Barcoded TCR alpha and TCR beta cDNA libraries with UMIs came from 5'RACE using constant-segment primers. Each CDR3 protein is one row after TCRdb ran MiXCR on the 5' RACE reads. This sample has 300,000 to 350,000 distinct CDR3 sequences; 15% to 20% occur once, and the top ten carry roughly 21%. The data derive from a study of T-cell memory formation after mild COVID-19. The study's findings and limits: Within pre-infection memory, some responding clones were found, suggesting cross-reactive memory joined.

The CDR3 loop spans 15 amino acids. The V end was cut by 0 bases, the J end by 3 bases, with 9 bases between. The V gene's germline CDR1 is MGHRA and CDR2 YSYEKL. The chain uses TRBV4-1 and TRBJ1-5; no clear D. The sample was PBMCs or a T cell subset sorted from them (not recorded which). The source of this sequence is a man aged 18 to 35 who had mild COVID-19 (a few samples of this study predate the infection). Cell type and time point are not known. The CDR3 DNA is TGCGCCAGCAGCCAAGATATGCGTTTCAATCAGCCCCAGCATTTT. This gives the protein CASSQDMRFNQPQHF.